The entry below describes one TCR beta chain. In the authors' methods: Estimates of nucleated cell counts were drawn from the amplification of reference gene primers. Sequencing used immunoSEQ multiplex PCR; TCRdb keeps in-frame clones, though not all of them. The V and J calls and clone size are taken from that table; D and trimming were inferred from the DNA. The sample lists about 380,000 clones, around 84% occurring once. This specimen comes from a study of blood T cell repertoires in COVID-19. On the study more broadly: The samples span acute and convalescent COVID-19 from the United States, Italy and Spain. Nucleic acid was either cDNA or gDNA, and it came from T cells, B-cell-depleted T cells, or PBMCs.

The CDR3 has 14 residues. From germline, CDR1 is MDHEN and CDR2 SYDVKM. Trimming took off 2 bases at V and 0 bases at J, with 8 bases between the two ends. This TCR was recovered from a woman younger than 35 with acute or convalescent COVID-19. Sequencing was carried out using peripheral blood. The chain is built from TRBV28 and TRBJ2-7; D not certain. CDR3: CASSLRTVSYEQYF. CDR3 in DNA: TGTGCCAGCAGTTTACGTACAGTCTCCTACGAGCAGTACTTC.